This T cell receptor (beta chain) was obtained from a study of blood T cells in healthy people across ages. The study, taken as a whole, reports: Roughly linear declines in TCR beta diversity per million T cells occurred with age. Aged donors had fewer naive CD4+ cells and lower diversity than long-lived donors.

With regard to this clonotype: Its antigen remains unknown. A much bigger clone sits one base away, suggesting this may be a read error.

This CDR3 has 13 residues. V lost 3 bases and J 4 bases, leaving 8 bases between the germline ends. Per germline, CDR1 MNHEY and CDR2 SVGAGI. The authors ran a second PCR of about 7 to 11 cycles using a sample-barcoded 5' primer and a J-beta primer mix. A single record per CDR3 protein comes from TCRdb applying MiXCR to the 5' RACE reads. The table records 1.5 million to 2 million distinct CDR3 sequences, approximately 30% of them present only once. The clonotype was recovered from a woman younger than 45 in good health. Sequenced input: blood. This chain connects TRBV6-5 to TRBJ2-3; D is uncertain. The CDR3 protein is CASSYRVADTQYF. In nucleotides, the CDR3 is TGTGCCAGCAGTTATAGGGTAGCAGATACGCAGTATTTT.